One and the same sample provided the 18 T cell receptor beta chains below, sequenced in a study of blood T cell repertoires in COVID-19. Using immunoSEQ multiplex PCR, the repertoire was profiled, and TCRdb retains in-frame clones only, with some absent. The table records over 400,000 clones, approximately 90% of them present only once. Sequenced: PBMCs or T cells enriched from blood (not recorded which). The source is a woman in her sixties who had recovered from COVID-19.

The chain recombines TRBV6-5 with TRBJ1-2, with TRBD1 matching over 9 bases. This CDR3 has 16 residues. Germline assignment: CDR1 MNHEY and CDR2 SVGAGI. The junction had 8 bases not matched to a gene; V was cut back by 2 bases and J by 4 bases. CDR3 nucleotides: TGTGCCAGCAGTTACACCCCGGGACAGGGAAGCTATGGCTACACCTTC. Its translation is CASSYTPGQGSYGYTF.

The rearrangement joins TRBV6-2 or TRBV6-3 to TRBJ1-1; D might be TRBD1 (6 bases). The CDR3 length is 15 residues. Germline-derived CDR1 and CDR2 are MNHEY and SVGEGT. The V and J ends lost 4 bases and 2 bases respectively, with 14 bases between them. CDR3 nucleotide sequence: TGTGCCAGCAGTTCTACAGGGACATCCAACACTGAAGCTTTCTTT. This sequence encodes CASSSTGTSNTEAFF.

The CDR3 loop is CASSERLGGTGELFF. The CDR3 DNA reads TGTGCCAGCAGTGAAAGACTAGGAGGCACCGGGGAGCTGTTTTTT. V and J are TRBV2 and TRBJ2-2, with D tentatively TRBD2 (6 bases). The V end lost 2 bases, the J end lost 4 bases, and 11 bases lay between the germline ends. Germline CDR1 and CDR2: SNHLY and FYNNEI. The CDR3 has 15 residues.

The J gene is TRBJ1-5, the V gene TRBV7-9; 8 nucleotides match TRBD1. The V gene end was trimmed by 8 bases and the J gene end by 2 bases; junction bases not matched to a gene: 8. CDR1 is SEHNR, CDR2 FQNEAQ, per germline (reference sequence). CDR3 length: 15 amino acids. Written as DNA, the CDR3 is TGTGCCAGCGGACAGGGCGCTTCGGGCAATCAGCCCCAGCATTTT. It translates to CASGQGASGNQPQHF. The whole variable domain, filled in from reference TRBV7-9 and TRBJ1-5, reads DTGVSQNPRHKITKRGQNVTFRCDPISEHNRLYWYRQTLGQGPEFLTYFQNEAQLEKSRLLSDRFSAERPKGSFSTLEIQRTEQGDSAMYLCASGQGASGNQPQHFGDGTRLSIL.

V gene TRBV30 combines with J gene TRBJ2-7; tentative D call: TRBD1 (5 bases). Germline V gives CDR1 GTSNPN, CDR2 SVGIG (reference sequence). CDR3 length: 14 residues. V lost 0 bases and J lost 4, with 13 bases in between. The CDR3 coding sequence is TGTGCCTGGAGTGTTGAGCCTGGACAATACGAGCAGTACGTC. This sequence encodes CAWSVEPGQYEQYV.

As to this clone: One junction end does not reproduce the germline sequence, and a read error may be involved. The chain has TRBV19 and TRBJ1-3; the D is unclear. The CDR3 loop spans 14 amino acids. Per the germline V gene, CDR1 is LNHDA and CDR2 is SQIVND (reference sequence). CDR3 nucleotide sequence: TGTGTCAGTAACATAGGAGGGATCGGAAACACCATATATTTT. Its protein is CVSNIGGIGNTIYF.

The chain carries TRBV3-1 (or the pseudogene TRBV3-2) and TRBJ1-1, with D maybe TRBD1 (6 bases). The CDR3 is made up of 13 amino acids. Germline CDR1 reads LGHDT; CDR2 reads YNNKEL (reference sequence). Trimming shortened V by 3 bases and J by 4 bases, and 9 bases separated the two germline ends. The CDR3 here is CASSHKGGTEAFF. The CDR3 DNA sequence: TGTGCCAGCAGCCATAAAGGGGGCACTGAAGCTTTCTTT.

The chain employs TRBV3-1 (or the pseudogene TRBV3-2) and TRBJ1-1; D is ambiguous. Germline V gene sequence: CDR1 LGHDT, CDR2 YNNKEL (reference sequence). V was pared by 1 base and J by 4 bases, with 13 bases between. This CDR3 has 15 amino acids. CDR3 protein: CASSQVGRRGTEAFF. In DNA form, the CDR3 reads TGTGCCAGCAGCCAAGTCGGACGGCGGGGCACTGAAGCTTTCTTT.

V is TRBV3-1 (or the pseudogene TRBV3-2) and J is TRBJ1-3; D is undetermined. Per the germline V gene, CDR1 is LGHDT and CDR2 is YNNKEL (reference sequence). The CDR3 loop spans 16 amino acids. V gave up 4 bases and J gave up 2 bases, with 15 bases separating them. CDR3: CASSPPAEKPGNTIYF. The CDR3 coding sequence is TGTGCCAGCAGCCCCCCGGCGGAGAAACCTGGAAACACCATATATTTT.

The chain links TRBV27 to TRBJ1-2; D is ambiguous. The CDR3 runs to 13 residues. From germline, CDR1 is MNHEY and CDR2 SMNVEV (reference sequence). V shed 2 bases and J shed 8 bases, with 12 bases lying between them. CDR3 sequence reads: CASSLKGVGGYTF. The CDR3 nucleotides are TGTGCCAGCAGTTTAAAGGGAGTCGGGGGCTACACCTTC.

This clone was observed a few times. The chain couples TRBV28 to TRBJ1-2; D ambiguous. Between the trimmed V and J ends, which lost 8 bases and 5 bases, there was a span of 15 bases. Germline V gene data show CDR1 as MDHEN and CDR2 as SYDVKM. CDR3 length equals 13 residues. This CDR3 reads CASGDRPAYGYTF. In DNA form, the CDR3 reads TGTGCCAGCGGAGATCGACCAGCTTATGGCTACACCTTC.

The gene calls are TRBV10-3 and TRBJ1-1; 9 nucleotides match TRBD1. V lost 3 bases to trimming and J lost 6 bases; unmatched junction nucleotides: 11. The germline V gene has CDR1 ENHRY and CDR2 SYGVKD. CDR3 size: 16 residues. The CDR3 protein is CAISEAPGQGSSEAFF. DNA of the CDR3: TGTGCCATCAGTGAAGCTCCGGGACAGGGAAGTTCTGAAGCTTTCTTT.

This chain links TRBV29-1 with TRBJ1-1; 7 bases agree with TRBD1. J was trimmed by 1 base and V by 3 bases; bases with no gene match: 5. The length of the CDR3 is 14 residues. Germline V CDR1 and CDR2: SQVTM, ANQGSEA. CDR3 bases: TGCAGCGTTGATTTGCCAGGGGGGAACACTGAAGCTTTCTTT. Its translation is CSVDLPGGNTEAFF. The complete variable domain, with remaining parts taken from reference TRBV29-1 and TRBJ1-1, reads SAVISQKPSRDICQRGTSLTIQCQVDSQVTMMFWYRQQPGQSLTLIATANQGSEATYESGFVIDKFPISRPNLTFSTLTVSNMSPEDSSIYLCSVDLPGGNTEAFFGQGTRLTVV.

The rearrangement links TRBV5-1 to TRBJ2-2, with a tentative D call TRBD1 (6 bases). Germline V gene lookup returns CDR1 SGHRS and CDR2 YFSETQ. V was pared by 4 bases and J by 1 base, with 11 bases between. The length of the CDR3 is 15 residues. The CDR3 DNA reads as TGCGCCAGCAGCCCCGGGACAAAGAACACCGGGGAGCTGTTTTTT. Amino acid sequence: CASSPGTKNTGELFF. Drawing the rest from reference TRBV5-1 and TRBJ2-2, the complete variable domain is KAGVTQTPRYLIKTRGQQVTLSCSPISGHRSVSWYQQTPGQGLQFLFEYFSETQRNKGNFPGRFSGRQFSNSRSEMNVSTLELGDSALYLCASSPGTKNTGELFFGEGSRLTVL.

The V gene is TRBV30, the J gene TRBJ2-3, with TRBD2 identical over 13 bases. This CDR3 has 14 amino acids. Trimming removed 5 bases from V and 8 bases from J; junction bases left unmatched: 7. From germline, CDR1 is GTSNPN and CDR2 SVGIG (reference sequence). This chain's CDR3 is CAWGLAGVRGTQYF. The DNA for the CDR3 is TGTGCCTGGGGACTAGCGGGGGTTCGTGGTACGCAGTATTTT.

CDR3 residues: CATSDGTVGEKLFF. The CDR3 DNA follows: TGTGCCACCAGTGACGGGACAGTTGGTGAAAAACTGTTTTTT. The chain employs TRBV24-1 and TRBJ1-4; 7 bases align to TRBD1. V was pared by 4 bases and J by 7 bases, with 5 bases of the junction left unmatched. CDR3 length: 14 residues. The germline CDR1 and CDR2 sequences are KGHDR and SFDVKD.

The rearrangement joins TRBV6-5 to TRBJ1-1; 10 bases agree with TRBD1. CDR1 MNHEY and CDR2 SVGAGI come from the germline V gene. V shed 3 bases, J shed 4 bases, and the junction held 5 bases outside the gene matches. The CDR3 runs to 15 residues. The CDR3 region has the DNA TGTGCCAGCAGTTATAACCGGGACAGGGGCACTGAAGCTTTCTTT. Encoded protein: CASSYNRDRGTEAFF.

This rearrangement joins TRBV18 to TRBJ2-1; 8 positions match TRBD2. CDR1 KGHSH and CDR2 LQKENI come from the germline V gene. Losses at the gene ends were 2 bases for V and 5 bases for J; bases not matched to a gene: 20. The CDR3 loop spans 20 amino acids. The DNA of the CDR3 is TGTGCCAGCTCACCAGCCTTGATTCCCACTAGCGGCCGCGTGAACAATGAGCAGTTCTTC. This translates into CASSPALIPTSGRVNNEQFF.